This T cell receptor (beta chain) was observed in a study of cytomegalovirus exposure and HLA in healthy donors. Whole-study findings and limits: Judged likely to be a sequencing artifact was a cluster of highly shared sequence variants. Across donors, presence/absence analyses took sequencing depth to be roughly uniform.

This PCR relied on a set of 60 Vbeta primers and 13 Jbeta primers. Generated by immunoSEQ multiplex PCR, the TCRdb table keeps only in-frame clones and is missing some. The sample gives 76,000 or so clones, around 73% of which show up once; around 8.9% is in the top ten. With regard to this clone: Its target is not known.

The CDR3 covers 19 residues. Trimming cost V 4 bases and J 5 bases; bases outside gene matches: 14. Looked up from germline, CDR1 is SGDLS and CDR2 is YYNGEE. The receptor's source is a woman aged 40 to 50 in good health and CMV-seropositive. J is TRBJ2-5 and V is TRBV9, with TRBD2 matching 16 bases. The sample taken for sequencing was PBMCs. This chain's CDR3 is CASSPVSGTSGGAEETQYF. In DNA, the CDR3 is TGTGCCAGCAGCCCCGTCTCCGGGACTAGCGGGGGGGCAGAGGAGACCCAGTACTTC.